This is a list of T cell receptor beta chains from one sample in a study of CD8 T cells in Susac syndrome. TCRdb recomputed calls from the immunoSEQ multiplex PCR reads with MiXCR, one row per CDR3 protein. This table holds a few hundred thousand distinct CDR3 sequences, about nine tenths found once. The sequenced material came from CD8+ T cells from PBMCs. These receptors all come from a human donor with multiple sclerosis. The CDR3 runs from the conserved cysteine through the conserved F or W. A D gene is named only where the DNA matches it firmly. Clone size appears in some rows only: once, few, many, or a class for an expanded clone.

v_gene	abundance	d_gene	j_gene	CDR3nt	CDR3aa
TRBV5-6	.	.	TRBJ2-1	TGTGCCAGCAGTGCGATGGGGAACAATGAGCAGTTCTTC	CASSAMGNNEQFF
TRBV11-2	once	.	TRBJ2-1	TGTGCCAGCAGCTTATGGGGCGAGCAGTTCTTC	CASSLWGEQFF
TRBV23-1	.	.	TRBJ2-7	TGCGCCAGCACCTCTCACCGACCGAGAACCTACGAGCAGTACTTC	CASTSHRPRTYEQYF
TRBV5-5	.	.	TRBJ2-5	TGTGCCAGCAGCGTGGACGTAGGAGAGACCCAGTACTTC	CASSVDVGETQYF
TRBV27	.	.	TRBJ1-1	TGTGCCAGCAGTTTAATAGACACCGACACTGAAGCTTTCTTT	CASSLIDTDTEAFF
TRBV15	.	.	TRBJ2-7	TGTGCCACCAGCAGAGTAAGGGGCACCTACGAGCAGTACTTC	CATSRVRGTYEQYF
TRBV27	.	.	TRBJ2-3	TGTGCCAGCACCTTGGGGAGCGCCAGCACAGATACGCAGTATTTT	CASTLGSASTDTQYF
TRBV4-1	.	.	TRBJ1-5	TGCGCCAGCAGCCAAGAAACACGGGACGATCAGCCCCAGCATTTT	CASSQETRDDQPQHF
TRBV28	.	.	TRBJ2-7	TGTGCCAGCAGTTTATTCCGGGATACCTACGAGCAGTACTTC	CASSLFRDTYEQYF
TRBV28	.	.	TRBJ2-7	TGTGCCAGCAGTGGGGGGGACAGGCCGGGGGAGCAGTACTTC	CASSGGDRPGEQYF
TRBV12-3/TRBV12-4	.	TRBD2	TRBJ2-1	TGTGCCAGCAGCCTTAGCGGGAGATGGGATGAGCAGTTCTTC	CASSLSGRWDEQFF
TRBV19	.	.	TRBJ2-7	TGTGCCAGTAGTTACAACTACGAGCAGTACTTC	CASSYNYEQYF
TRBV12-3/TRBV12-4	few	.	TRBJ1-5	TGTGCCAGCAGTTTTGAGGGCAATCAGCCCCAGCATTTT	CASSFEGNQPQHF
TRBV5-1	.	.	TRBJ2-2	TGCGCCAGCACCTTAGGCGCCTCGAACACCGGGGAGCTGTTTTTT	CASTLGASNTGELFF
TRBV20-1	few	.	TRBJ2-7	TGCAGTGCCACCTTAGGGGGTTTTGGCGAGCAGTACTTC	CSATLGGFGEQYF
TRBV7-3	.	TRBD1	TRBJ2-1	TGTGCCAGCAGCGACGGGACAGTTGACAATGAGCAGTTCTTC	CASSDGTVDNEQFF
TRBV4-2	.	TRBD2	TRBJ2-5	TGTGCCAGCAGCCACAAAGCTAGCGGGAGGGCCAAAGAGACCCAGTACTTC	CASSHKASGRAKETQYF
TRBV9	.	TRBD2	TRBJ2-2	TGTGCCAGCAGCCCCCGTAGCGGGGGGGGCCCCGGGGAGCTGTTTTTT	CASSPRSGGGPGELFF
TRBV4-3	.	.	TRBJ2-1	TGCGCCAGCAGCCAAGAAGCGGCGGGAAATTACAATGAGCAGTTCTTC	CASSQEAAGNYNEQFF
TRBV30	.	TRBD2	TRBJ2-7	TGTGCCTGGAGTGTGGAGACTAGCGGGGTACAGTACTTC	CAWSVETSGVQYF
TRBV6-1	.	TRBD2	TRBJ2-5	TGTGCCAGCAGTAAATGGACTAGCGGGGACCAAGAGACCCAGTACTTC	CASSKWTSGDQETQYF
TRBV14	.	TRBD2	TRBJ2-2	TGTGCCAGCAGCCAAGTCCGACTAGCGGGGGGTCACACGAACACCGGGGAGCTGTTTTTT	CASSQVRLAGGHTNTGELFF
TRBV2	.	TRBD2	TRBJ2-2	TGTGCCAGCAGTCCAGCGGGGGCCGGGGAGCTGTTTTTT	CASSPAGAGELFF
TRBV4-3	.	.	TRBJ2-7	TGCGCCAGCAGCCATGACCGAACGGGGGGCTCGAGCTCCTACGAGCAGTACTTC	CASSHDRTGGSSSYEQYF
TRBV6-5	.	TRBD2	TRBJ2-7	TGTGCCAGCAGCTCCCAGGGACTAGCGGGCGAGCAGTACTTC	CASSSQGLAGEQYF
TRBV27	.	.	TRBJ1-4	TGTGCCAGCAGTTGGGGTCGAGGTGTCATTGAAAAACTGTTTTTT	CASSWGRGVIEKLFF
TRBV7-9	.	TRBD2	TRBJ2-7	TGTGCCAGCAGACCCGGACTAGCGGACTCCTACGAGCAGTACTTC	CASRPGLADSYEQYF
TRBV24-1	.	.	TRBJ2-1	TGTGCCACGGAGGGGGTGGGCTCCTACAATGAGCAGTTCTTC	CATEGVGSYNEQFF
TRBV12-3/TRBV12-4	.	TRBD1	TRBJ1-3	TGTGCCAGCAGTTCCCCACAGGGGGCGAGAGAAAACACCATATATTTT	CASSSPQGARENTIYF
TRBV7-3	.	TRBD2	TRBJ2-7	TGTGCCAGCAGCCAGGGACTAGTCCTACCCTACGAGCAGTACTTC	CASSQGLVLPYEQYF
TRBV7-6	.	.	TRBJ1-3	TGTGCCAGCAGCTTAGGGACAGCTGGAAACACCATATATTTT	CASSLGTAGNTIYF
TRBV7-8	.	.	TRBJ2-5	TGTGCCAGCAGCTTATCCAACTTGGGACTTCTCGGCGGGGAGACCCAGTACTTC	CASSLSNLGLLGGETQYF
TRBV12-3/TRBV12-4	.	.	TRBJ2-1	TGTGCCAGCAGTTTAGGAGGGATGGCCTACAATGAGCAGTTCTTC	CASSLGGMAYNEQFF
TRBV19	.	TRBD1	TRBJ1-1	TGTGCCAGTAGTATAGCACAGGGGGCGCGCACTGAAGCTTTCTTT	CASSIAQGARTEAFF